This T cell receptor (beta chain) was sequenced in a study of shared clonotypes between healthy human individuals. CD8 cells regarded as naive lacked CD45RO, were positively chosen for CCR7, and omitted terminally differentiated effector memory CD45RA+ cells. Study outcomes and limitations: A handful of donors held about 4.5% of naive CD4 clonotypes in common.

Profiled with immunoSEQ multiplex PCR; TCRdb holds only in-frame clones, not every one. The sample yields about 550,000 clones, 95% to 96% seen once. With 1 base removed from V and 10 bases from J, the gap between germline ends came to 13 bases. This CDR3 is 13 amino acids long. CDR1 SEHNR and CDR2 FQNEAQ come from the germline V gene (reference sequence). The table lists this clone with a few counts. The antigen is unknown. The TCR was taken from a woman in her thirties in good health. The source material was naive CD8+ T cells sorted from blood. The V and J genes are TRBV7-9 and TRBJ1-1, with D possibly being TRBD1 (5 bases). CDR3 region: CASSLDPDTGAFF. The DNA for the CDR3 is TGTGCCAGCAGCTTAGACCCGGACACGGGAGCTTTCTTT.